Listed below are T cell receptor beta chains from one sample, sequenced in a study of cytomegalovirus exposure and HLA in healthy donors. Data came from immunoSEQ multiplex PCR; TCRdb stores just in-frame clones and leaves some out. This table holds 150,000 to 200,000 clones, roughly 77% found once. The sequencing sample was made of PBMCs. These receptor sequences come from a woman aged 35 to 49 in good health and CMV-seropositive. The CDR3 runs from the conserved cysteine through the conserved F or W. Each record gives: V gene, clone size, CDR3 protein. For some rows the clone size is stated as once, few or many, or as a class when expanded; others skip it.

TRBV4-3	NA	CASSQDGQGSGANVLTF
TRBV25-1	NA	CASSGIQGSGETQYF
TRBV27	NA	CASSLLWQGAQETQYF
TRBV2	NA	CASRTGTGISTNEKLFF
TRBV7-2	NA	CASSSSGLEETQYF
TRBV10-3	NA	CAISAGDSSSYEQYF
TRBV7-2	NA	CASSLLGADTEAFF
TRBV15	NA	CATSGASGAYNEQFF
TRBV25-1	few	CASSAGNNSPLHF
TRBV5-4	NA	CASSPGVPGGYTF
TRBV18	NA	CASSLTGTVKETQYF
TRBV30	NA	CAWGTGVNQPQHF
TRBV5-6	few	CASSRQGGETQYF
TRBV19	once	CASSPASVYNEQFF
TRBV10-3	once	CAISEPRTSGNEQYF
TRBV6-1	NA	CASSVLAGGGSTDTQYF
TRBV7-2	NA	CASSGDRVHTEAFF
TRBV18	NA	CASSPLGQATDTQYF
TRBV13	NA	CASSLKGSEEFYDEQFF
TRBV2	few	CASSESQVLSYEQYF
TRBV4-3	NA	CASSQEQGFGYGYTF
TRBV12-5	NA	CASGQTSGRDIDTQYF